The 3 T cell receptor beta chains given below trace back to one sample, sequenced in a study of cytomegalovirus exposure and HLA in healthy donors. PCR was performed using 60 Vbeta and 13 Jbeta primers. This table comes from immunoSEQ multiplex PCR, and its TCRdb copy is limited to in-frame clones, with some not included. The table includes over 30,000 clones, about 63% detected once. The sample comprised PBMCs. Every receptor here comes from a man between 50 and 59 years old in good health and CMV-seropositive.

The V call is TRBV28, the J call TRBJ2-2; D perhaps matches TRBD2 (6 bases). V gave up 7 bases and J gave up 6 bases, with 9 bases separating them. This CDR3 region has 12 residues. The V gene's germline CDR1 is MDHEN and CDR2 SYDVKM. The CDR3 loop is CASIGGPGELFF. The CDR3 DNA reads TGTGCCAGCATCGGAGGGCCCGGGGAGCTGTTTTTT.

The rearrangement joins TRBV5-8 to TRBJ1-1; D might be TRBD1 (6 bases). This CDR3 contains 12 residues. Trimming took 3 bases from V and 8 from J, leaving 11 bases between them. Germline V gene sequence: CDR1 SGHTS, CDR2 YDEGEE. DNA of the CDR3: TGTGCCAGCAGCTCTTCTGACAGGGAAGCTTTCTTT. Translating it yields CASSSSDREAFF.

The chain has TRBV14 and TRBJ2-7, with 10 bases aligning to TRBD2. Trimming cost V 6 bases and J 6 bases; bases outside gene matches: 8. Germline V CDR1 and CDR2: SGHDN, FVKESK. The CDR3 totals 14 residues. As DNA, the CDR3 is TGTGCCAGCAGTCTTCTAGCGGGAGAGGGCGAGCAGTACTTC. This codes for CASSLLAGEGEQYF.